The following is a T cell receptor beta chain sequence with its context. What it binds is not known. This sample was taken from a study of blood T cells in healthy people across ages. Germline CDR1 is MGHRA and CDR2 is YSYEKL. V lost 7 bases and J 4 bases, leaving 11 bases between the germline ends. The CDR3 sequence is 13 residues long. The second PCR ran about 6 to 11 cycles with a sample-barcoded 5' primer and J-beta primers. A tag from a template-switch adaptor with 12 random nucleotides marked each cDNA molecule. TCRdb independently ran MiXCR on the 5' RACE reads; one entry per CDR3 protein. The table lists 650,000 or so distinct CDR3 sequences, under 65% of them singletons. Regarding the study as a whole: The authors considered diversity estimates from one million T cells to be underestimates. Strong correlation existed between TCR beta diversity and naive T cell percentage. Per million T cells, TCR beta diversity dropped about linearly as age rose.

Material: blood. This receptor was identified in an elderly woman in good health. The rearrangement joins TRBV4-1 to TRBJ1-5; no firm D call. The CDR3 here is CASTPLGNQPQHF. The CDR3 DNA is TGCGCCAGCACCCCTCTAGGGAATCAGCCCCAGCATTTT.